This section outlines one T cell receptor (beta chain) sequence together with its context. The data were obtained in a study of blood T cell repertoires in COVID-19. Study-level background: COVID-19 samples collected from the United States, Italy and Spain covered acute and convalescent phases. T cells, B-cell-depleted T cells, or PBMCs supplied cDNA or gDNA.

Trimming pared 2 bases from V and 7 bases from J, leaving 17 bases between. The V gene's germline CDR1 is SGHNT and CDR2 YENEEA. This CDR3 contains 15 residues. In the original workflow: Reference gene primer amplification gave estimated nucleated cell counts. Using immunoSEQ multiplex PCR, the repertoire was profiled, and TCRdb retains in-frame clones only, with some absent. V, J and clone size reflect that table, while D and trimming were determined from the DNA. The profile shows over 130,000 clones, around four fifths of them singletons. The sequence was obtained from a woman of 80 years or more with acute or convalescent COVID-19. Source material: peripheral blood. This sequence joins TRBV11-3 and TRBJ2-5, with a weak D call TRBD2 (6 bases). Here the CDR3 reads CASSLNSGPQGTQYF. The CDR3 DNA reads TGTGCCAGCAGCTTAAACAGCGGGCCCCAGGGGACCCAGTACTTC.